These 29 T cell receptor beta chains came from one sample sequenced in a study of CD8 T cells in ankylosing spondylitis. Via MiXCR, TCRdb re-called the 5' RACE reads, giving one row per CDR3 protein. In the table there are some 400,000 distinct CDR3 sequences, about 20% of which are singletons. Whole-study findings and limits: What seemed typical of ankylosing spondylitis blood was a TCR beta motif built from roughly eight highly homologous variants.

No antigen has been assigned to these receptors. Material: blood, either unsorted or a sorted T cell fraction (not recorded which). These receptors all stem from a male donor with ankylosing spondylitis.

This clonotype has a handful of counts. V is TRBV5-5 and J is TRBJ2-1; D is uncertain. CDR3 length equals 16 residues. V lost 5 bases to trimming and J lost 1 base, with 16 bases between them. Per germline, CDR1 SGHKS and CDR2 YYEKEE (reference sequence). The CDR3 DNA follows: TGTGCCAGCAGGGGAAGCGACGGACGATCCTACAATGAGCAGTTCTTC. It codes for CASRGSDGRSYNEQFF.

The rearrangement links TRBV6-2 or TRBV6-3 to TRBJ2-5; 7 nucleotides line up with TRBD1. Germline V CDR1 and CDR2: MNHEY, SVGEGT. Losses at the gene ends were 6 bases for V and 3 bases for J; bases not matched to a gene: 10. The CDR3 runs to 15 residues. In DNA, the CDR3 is TGTGCCAGCAGCCTATCGACAGGGCTAAAAGAGACCCAGTACTTC. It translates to CASSLSTGLKETQYF.

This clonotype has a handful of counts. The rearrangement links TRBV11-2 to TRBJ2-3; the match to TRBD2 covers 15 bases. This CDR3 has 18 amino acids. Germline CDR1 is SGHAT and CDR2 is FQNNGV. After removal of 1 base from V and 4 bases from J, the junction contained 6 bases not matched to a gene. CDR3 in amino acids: CASSLGGLAGGGADTQYF. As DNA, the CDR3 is TGTGCCAGCAGCTTAGGGGGACTAGCGGGAGGTGGAGCAGATACGCAGTATTTT.

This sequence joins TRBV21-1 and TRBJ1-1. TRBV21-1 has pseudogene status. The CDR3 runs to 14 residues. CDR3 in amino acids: CASRSRGGDTEAFF. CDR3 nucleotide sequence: TGTGCCAGCAGGTCTAGGGGGGGGGACACTGAAGCTTTCTTT.

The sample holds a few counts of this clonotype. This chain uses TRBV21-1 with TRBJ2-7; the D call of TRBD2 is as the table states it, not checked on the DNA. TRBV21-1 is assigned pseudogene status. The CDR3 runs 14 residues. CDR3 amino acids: CASSKAGKRYEQYF. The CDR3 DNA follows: TGTGCCAGCAGCAAAGCGGGGAAGCGGTACGAGCAGTACTTC.

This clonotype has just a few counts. The CDR3 is CASSWASGYTDTQYF. The CDR3, as DNA: TGTGCCAGCAGCTGGGCTAGCGGATACACAGATACGCAGTATTTT. The gene calls are TRBV7-9 and TRBJ2-3, with 7 positions matching TRBD2. The CDR3 has 15 amino acids. CDR1 and CDR2 from the germline V gene are SEHNR and FQNEAQ (reference sequence). V dropped 4 bases and J dropped 2; count of bases not matched to a gene: 6.

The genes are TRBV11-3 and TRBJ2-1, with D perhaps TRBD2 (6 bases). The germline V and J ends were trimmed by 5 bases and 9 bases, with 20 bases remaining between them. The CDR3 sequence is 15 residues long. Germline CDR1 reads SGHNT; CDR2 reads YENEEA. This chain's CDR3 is CASSPGGDAGREQFF. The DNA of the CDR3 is TGTGCCAGCAGCCCCGGAGGGGACGCTGGGCGTGAGCAGTTCTTC.

The CDR3 sequence is CSVDRGSVTEAFF. The CDR3 DNA sequence: TGCAGCGTGGACAGGGGTTCGGTCACTGAAGCTTTCTTT. The chain carries TRBV29-1 and TRBJ1-1, with 9 bases lining up with TRBD1. This CDR3 is 13 amino acids long. Germline loops: CDR1 SQVTM, CDR2 ANQGSEA. The junction had 6 bases not matched to a gene; V was cut back by 6 bases and J by 4 bases.

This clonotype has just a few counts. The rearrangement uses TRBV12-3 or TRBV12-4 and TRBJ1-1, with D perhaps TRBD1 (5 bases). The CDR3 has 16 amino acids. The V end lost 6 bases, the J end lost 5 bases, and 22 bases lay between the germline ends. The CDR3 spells CASSRFDSGRGTEAFF. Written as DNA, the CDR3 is TGTGCCAGCAGCCGATTTGACAGTGGCCGGGGGACTGAAGCTTTCTTT.

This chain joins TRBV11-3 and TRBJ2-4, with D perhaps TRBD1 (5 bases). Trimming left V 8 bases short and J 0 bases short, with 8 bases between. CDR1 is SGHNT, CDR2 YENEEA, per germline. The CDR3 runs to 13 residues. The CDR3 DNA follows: TGTGCCAGCCAGGGCCAAGCCAAAAACATTCAGTACTTC. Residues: CASQGQAKNIQYF. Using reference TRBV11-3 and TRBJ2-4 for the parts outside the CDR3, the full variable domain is EAGVVQSPRYKIIEKKQPVAFWCNPISGHNTLYWYLQNLGQGPELLIRYENEEAVDDSQLPKDRFSAERLKGVDSTLKIQPAELGDSAVYLCASQGQAKNIQYFGAGTRLSVL.

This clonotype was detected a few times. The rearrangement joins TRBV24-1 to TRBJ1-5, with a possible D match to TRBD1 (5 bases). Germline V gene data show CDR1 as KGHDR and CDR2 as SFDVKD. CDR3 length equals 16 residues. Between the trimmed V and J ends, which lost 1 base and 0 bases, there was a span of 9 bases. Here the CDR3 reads CATSDFGGYSNQPQHF. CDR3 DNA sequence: TGTGCCACCAGTGATTTCGGGGGGTATAGCAATCAGCCCCAGCATTTT.

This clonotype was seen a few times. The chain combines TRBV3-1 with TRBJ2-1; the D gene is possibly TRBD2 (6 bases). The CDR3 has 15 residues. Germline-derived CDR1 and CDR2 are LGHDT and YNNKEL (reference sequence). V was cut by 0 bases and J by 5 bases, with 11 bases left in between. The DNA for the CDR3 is TGTGCCAGCAGCCAAGACGGGAGTGGCCACAATGAGCAGTTCTTC. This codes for CASSQDGSGHNEQFF.

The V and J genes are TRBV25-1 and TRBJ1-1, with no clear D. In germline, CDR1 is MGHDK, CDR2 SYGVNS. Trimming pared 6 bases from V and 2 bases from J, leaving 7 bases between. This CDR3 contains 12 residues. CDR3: CASRGTNTEAFF. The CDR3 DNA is TGTGCCAGCAGGGGCACCAACACTGAAGCTTTCTTT.

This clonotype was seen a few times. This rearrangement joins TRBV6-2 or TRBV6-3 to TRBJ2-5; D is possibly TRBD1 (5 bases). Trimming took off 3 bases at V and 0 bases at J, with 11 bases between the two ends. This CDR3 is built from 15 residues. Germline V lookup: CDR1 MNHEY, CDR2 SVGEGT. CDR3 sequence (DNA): TGTGCCAGCAGTTATCGCCAGGGATACCAAGAGACCCAGTACTTC. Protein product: CASSYRQGYQETQYF.

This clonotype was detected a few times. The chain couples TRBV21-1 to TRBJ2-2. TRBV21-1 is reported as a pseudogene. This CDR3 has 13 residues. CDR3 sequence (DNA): TGTGCCAGCAGCCTGCTGGTCGCCGGGGAGCTGTTTTTT. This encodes CASSLLVAGELFF.

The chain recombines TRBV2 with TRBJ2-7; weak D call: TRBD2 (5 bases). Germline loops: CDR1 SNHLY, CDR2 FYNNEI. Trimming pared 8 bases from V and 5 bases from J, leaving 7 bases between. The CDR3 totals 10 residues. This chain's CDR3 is CASRRNEQYF. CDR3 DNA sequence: TGTGCCAGCCGGAGGAACGAGCAGTACTTC.

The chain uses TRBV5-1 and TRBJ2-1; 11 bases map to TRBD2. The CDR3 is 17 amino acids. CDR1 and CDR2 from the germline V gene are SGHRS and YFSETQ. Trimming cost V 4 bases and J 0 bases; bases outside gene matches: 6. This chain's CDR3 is CASSEGTSGSSYNEQFF. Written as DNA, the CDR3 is TGCGCCAGCAGCGAAGGGACTAGCGGAAGCTCCTACAATGAGCAGTTCTTC.

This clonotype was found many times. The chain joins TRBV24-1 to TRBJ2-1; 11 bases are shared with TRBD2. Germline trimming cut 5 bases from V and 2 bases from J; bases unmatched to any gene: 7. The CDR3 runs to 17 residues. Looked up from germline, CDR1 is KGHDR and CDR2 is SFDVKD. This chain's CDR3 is CATSGGLAAQTYNEQFF. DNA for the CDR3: TGTGCCACCAGTGGGGGACTAGCGGCCCAGACCTACAATGAGCAGTTCTTC.

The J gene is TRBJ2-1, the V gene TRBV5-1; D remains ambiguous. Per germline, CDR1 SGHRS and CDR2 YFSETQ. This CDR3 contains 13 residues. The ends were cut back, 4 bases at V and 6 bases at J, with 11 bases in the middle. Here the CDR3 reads CASSVDGANEQFF. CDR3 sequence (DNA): TGCGCCAGCAGCGTGGACGGAGCCAATGAGCAGTTCTTC.

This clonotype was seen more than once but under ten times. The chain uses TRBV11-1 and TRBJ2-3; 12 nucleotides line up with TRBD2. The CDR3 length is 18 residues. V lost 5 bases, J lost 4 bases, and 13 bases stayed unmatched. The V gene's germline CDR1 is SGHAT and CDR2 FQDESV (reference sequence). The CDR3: CASSQLAGGPQSPDTQYF. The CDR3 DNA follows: TGTGCCAGCAGCCAACTAGCGGGAGGTCCGCAATCCCCAGATACGCAGTATTTT.

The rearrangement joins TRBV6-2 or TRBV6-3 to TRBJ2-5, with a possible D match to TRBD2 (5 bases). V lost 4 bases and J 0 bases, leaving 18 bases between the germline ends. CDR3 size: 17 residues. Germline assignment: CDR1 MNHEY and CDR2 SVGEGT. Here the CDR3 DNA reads TGTGCCAGCAGTTCAACCAGGACTGTCACATACCAAGAGACCCAGTACTTC. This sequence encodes CASSSTRTVTYQETQYF.

The CDR3, as DNA: TGTGCCAGCAGCTTATTGGGACAGGGCTACGAGCAGTACTTC. This sequence encodes CASSLLGQGYEQYF. The chain recombines TRBV11-2 with TRBJ2-7; 9 bases align to TRBD1. The V gene end was trimmed by 2 bases and the J gene end by 3 bases; junction bases not matched to a gene: 2. The germline CDR1 and CDR2 sequences are SGHAT and FQNNGV. The CDR3 consists of 14 residues.

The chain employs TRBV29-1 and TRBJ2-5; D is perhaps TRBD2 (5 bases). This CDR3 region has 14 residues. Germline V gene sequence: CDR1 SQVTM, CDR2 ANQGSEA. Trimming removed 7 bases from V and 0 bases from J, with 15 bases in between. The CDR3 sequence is CSGAPRANQETQYF. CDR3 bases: TGCAGCGGGGCCCCGCGGGCCAACCAAGAGACCCAGTACTTC.

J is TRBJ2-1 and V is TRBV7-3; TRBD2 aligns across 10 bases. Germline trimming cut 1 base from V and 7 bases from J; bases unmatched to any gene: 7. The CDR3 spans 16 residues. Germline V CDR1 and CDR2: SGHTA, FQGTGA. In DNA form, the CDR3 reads TGTGCCAGCAGCTTAAATCCAGCGGGAGGGGGAAATGAGCAGTTCTTC. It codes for CASSLNPAGGGNEQFF.

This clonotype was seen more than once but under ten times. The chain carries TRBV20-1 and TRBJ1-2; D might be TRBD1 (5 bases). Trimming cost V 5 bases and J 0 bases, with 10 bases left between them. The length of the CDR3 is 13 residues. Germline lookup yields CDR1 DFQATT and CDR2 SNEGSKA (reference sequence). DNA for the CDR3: TGCAGTGCTCCACAGGCTTCTAACTATGGCTACACCTTC. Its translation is CSAPQASNYGYTF.

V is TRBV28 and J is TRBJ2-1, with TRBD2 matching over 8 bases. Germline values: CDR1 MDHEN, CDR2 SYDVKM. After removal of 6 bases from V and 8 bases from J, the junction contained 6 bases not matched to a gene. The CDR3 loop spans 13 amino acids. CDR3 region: CASRRSGNDEQFF. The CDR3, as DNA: TGTGCCAGCAGGCGTAGCGGGAACGATGAGCAGTTCTTC.

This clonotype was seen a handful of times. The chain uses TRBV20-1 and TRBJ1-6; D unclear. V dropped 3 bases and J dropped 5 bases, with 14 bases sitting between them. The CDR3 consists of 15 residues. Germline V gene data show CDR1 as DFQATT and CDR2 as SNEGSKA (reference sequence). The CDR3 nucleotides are TGCAGTGCTAGTGCGAACCCAACCCATAATTCACCCCTCCACTTT. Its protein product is CSASANPTHNSPLHF.

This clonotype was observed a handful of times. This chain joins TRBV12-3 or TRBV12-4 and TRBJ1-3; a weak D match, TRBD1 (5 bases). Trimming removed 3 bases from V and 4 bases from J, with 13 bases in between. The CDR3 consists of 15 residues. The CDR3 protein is CASSFGTTAGNTIYF. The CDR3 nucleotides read TGTGCCAGCAGTTTTGGAACGACAGCGGGAAACACCATATATTTT.

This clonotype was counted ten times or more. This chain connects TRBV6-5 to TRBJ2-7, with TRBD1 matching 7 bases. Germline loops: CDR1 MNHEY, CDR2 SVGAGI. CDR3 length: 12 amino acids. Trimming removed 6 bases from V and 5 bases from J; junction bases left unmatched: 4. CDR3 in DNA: TGTGCCAGCAGCCGCACAGGGGACGAGCAGTACTTC. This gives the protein CASSRTGDEQYF.